The 16 T cell receptor beta chains listed next were all sequenced from one sample in a study of T cells in Graves' hyperthyroidism and ophthalmopathy. Template material for amplifying TCR beta CDR3 regions consisted of RNA transcripts. HTBI primers were used for first-round RT-PCR of the TCR CDR3. One entry per CDR3 protein, called by TCRdb with MiXCR from the multiplex PCR reads. The table includes roughly 350,000 distinct CDR3 sequences, about 14% detected once. The sample was blood. These TCRs come from a woman aged 25 to 45 with Graves' hyperthyroidism.

The table lists this clonotype with a few counts. The V and J genes are TRBV30 and TRBJ2-7; D is unresolved. There are 11 residues in the CDR3. Trimming stripped 2 bases from V and 1 base from J, with 3 bases between. Germline-derived CDR1 and CDR2 are GTSNPN and SVGIG (reference sequence). In nucleotides, the CDR3 is TGTGCCTGGAGTAGTTCCTACGAGCAGTACTTC. Amino acid sequence: CAWSSSYEQYF.

This clonotype was observed at least ten times. V gene TRBV12-3 or TRBV12-4 combines with J gene TRBJ2-1; TRBD2 matches 9 bases. Unmatched junction bases numbered 5, after V lost 2 bases and J lost 3 bases. This CDR3 comprises 16 residues. The CDR3 loop is CASSLFSGSGYNEQFF. The DNA for the CDR3 is TGTGCCAGCAGTTTATTTAGCGGGAGTGGCTACAATGAGCAGTTCTTC.

This clonotype was observed at least ten times. This chain connects TRBV12-3 or TRBV12-4 to TRBJ2-1; D uncertain. This CDR3 region has 15 residues. Deletions cut 2 bases from V and 1 base from J, with 9 bases between. CDR3 in DNA: TGTGCCAGCAGTTTATGGGTGGTATCCTACAATGAGCAGTTCTTC. It encodes CASSLWVVSYNEQFF.

This clonotype occurred a few times. V is TRBV20-1 and J is TRBJ1-2; D may be TRBD1 (6 bases). The CDR3 totals 12 residues. The germline V gene encodes CDR1 DFQATT and CDR2 SNEGSKA (reference sequence). The germline V and J ends were trimmed by 3 bases and 7 bases, with 12 bases remaining between them. The DNA of the CDR3 is TGCAGTGCTAGCGGGAACAGGGTTGGCTACACCTTC. Translating gives CSASGNRVGYTF.

The chain uses TRBV28 and TRBJ2-5, with D uncertain. Trimming took 3 bases from V and 2 from J, leaving 10 bases between them. Germline CDR1 MDHEN, CDR2 SYDVKM. The CDR3 length is 14 residues. The CDR3 sequence is CASSFAATQETQYF. In DNA form, the CDR3 reads TGTGCCAGCAGTTTTGCAGCGACTCAAGAGACCCAGTACTTC. Full variable domain (outside the CDR3, taken from reference TRBV28 and TRBJ2-5): DVKVTQSSRYLVKRTGEKVFLECVQDMDHENMFWYRQDPGLGLRLIYFSYDVKMKEKGDIPEGYSVSREKKERFSLILESASTNQTSMYLCASSFAATQETQYFGPGTRLLVL.

This clonotype was seen ten or more times. The rearrangement links TRBV24-1 to TRBJ2-3, with D maybe TRBD1 (5 bases). V lost 6 bases and J 1 base, leaving 13 bases between the germline ends. CDR1 and CDR2 from the germline V gene are KGHDR and SFDVKD. The length of the CDR3 is 15 residues. CDR3 amino acids: CATSQQVAGTDTQYF. The CDR3 DNA reads TGTGCCACCAGTCAACAGGTCGCCGGCACAGATACGCAGTATTTT.

This clonotype appeared a few times. The V call is TRBV29-1, the J call TRBJ2-1, with D possibly TRBD2 on 6 matching bases. Trimming stripped 7 bases from V and 0 bases from J, with 19 bases between. The V gene's germline CDR1 is SQVTM and CDR2 ANQGSEA. The length of the CDR3 is 16 residues. The CDR3 region has the DNA TGCAGCGGGGGGTTTAGCGGAGCCTTCTCCTACAATGAGCAGTTCTTC. Residues: CSGGFSGAFSYNEQFF.

The genes are TRBV18 and TRBJ2-1; possibly TRBD1 for D (5 bases). The CDR3 spans 15 residues. Germline V gene lookup returns CDR1 KGHSH and CDR2 LQKENI. V was shortened by 5 bases and J by 2 bases, with 13 bases between the two germline ends. The CDR3 is CASSAQAVTYNEQFF. In nucleotides, the CDR3 is TGTGCCAGCTCAGCACAGGCAGTTACCTACAATGAGCAGTTCTTC.

Many counts were recorded for this clonotype. This chain uses TRBV7-9 with TRBJ2-1, with 13 bases lining up with TRBD2. This CDR3 is 17 amino acids long. Trimming removed 3 bases from V and 6 bases from J; junction bases left unmatched: 8. CDR1 is SEHNR, CDR2 FQNEAQ, per germline (reference sequence). The CDR3: CASSFPGLAGVSNEQFF. DNA for the CDR3: TGTGCCAGCAGCTTCCCTGGACTAGCGGGAGTGAGCAATGAGCAGTTCTTC.

V usage is TRBV10-3 and J usage is TRBJ2-7; no firm D call. The CDR3 sequence is 15 residues long. Trimming cost V 0 bases and J 3 bases, with 12 bases left between them. Germline lookup yields CDR1 ENHRY and CDR2 SYGVKD. The CDR3 DNA is TGTGCCATCAGTGAGTCCTCACGGACGGTCTACGAGCAGTACTTC. Its translation is CAISESSRTVYEQYF.

This clonotype was counted between two and nine times. This CDR3 reads CASKGLGTEAFF. For the CDR3, the DNA is TGTGCCAGTAAGGGCCTCGGCACTGAAGCTTTCTTT. The chain has TRBV19 and TRBJ1-1; no clear D. Trimming left V 7 bases short and J 4 bases short, with 10 bases between. The length of the CDR3 is 12 residues. Germline CDR1 and CDR2: LNHDA and SQIVND (reference sequence).

On this clonotype: A much larger clone lies a single base off, so this may be a read error. The chain is built from TRBV11-2 and TRBJ2-2; 8 positions match TRBD2. V lost 10 bases, J lost 2 bases, and 9 bases stayed unmatched. There are 15 residues in the CDR3. Germline loops: CDR1 SGHAT, CDR2 FQNNGV. DNA of the CDR3: TGTGCCATCAGACCACTAGCGGAAAACACCGGGGAGCTGTTTTTT. Amino acid sequence: CAIRPLAENTGELFF.

Only a few counts were recorded for this clonotype. The chain employs TRBV20-1 and TRBJ2-5; no reliable D call. The V end was cut by 0 bases, the J end by 5 bases, with 4 bases between. The germline V gene has CDR1 DFQATT and CDR2 SNEGSKA (reference sequence). The CDR3 runs 11 residues. CDR3 loop: CSARDWETQYF. CDR3 nucleotides: TGCAGTGCTAGAGATTGGGAGACCCAGTACTTC.

This clonotype showed up just a few times. This chain links TRBV6-4 with TRBJ2-1; 9 positions match TRBD2. CDR1 is MRHNA and CDR2 is SNTAGT in the germline V gene. V shed 0 bases, J shed 5 bases, and the junction held 5 bases outside the gene matches. The CDR3 is made up of 16 amino acids. CDR3 DNA sequence: TGTGCCAGCAGTGACTCTGCGGGAGGGAAGCACAATGAGCAGTTCTTC. Its protein is CASSDSAGGKHNEQFF.

V is TRBV10-2 and J is TRBJ1-2; D gene uncertain. Trimming took off 0 bases at V and 7 bases at J, with 9 bases between the two ends. CDR1 WSHSY and CDR2 SAAADI come from the germline V gene. The CDR3 contains 13 residues. The CDR3 coding sequence is TGCGCCAGCAGTGAGTCCATCGGCCTTGGCTACACCTTC. Residues: CASSESIGLGYTF.

The chain links TRBV28 to TRBJ2-2; D ambiguous. Trimming stripped 7 bases from V and 2 bases from J, with 8 bases between. Germline lookup yields CDR1 MDHEN and CDR2 SYDVKM. The CDR3 consists of 13 residues. CDR3 coding DNA: TGTGCCAGCACATACCCCAACACCGGGGAGCTGTTTTTT. Translation: CASTYPNTGELFF.